The clone carrying this TCR beta chain was observed a few times. Its antigen is unknown. Looked up from germline, CDR1 is SQVTM and CDR2 is ANQGSEA. This CDR3 spans 13 amino acids. Deletions cut 7 bases from V and 6 bases from J, with 19 bases between. Molecular-barcoded quantitative 5'-RACE produced these TCR beta libraries. TCRdb re-called the 5' RACE reads with MiXCR, one entry per CDR3 protein. The sample records 300,000 to 400,000 distinct CDR3 sequences, 20% to 25% being singletons. The data are from a study of CD8 T cells in ankylosing spondylitis. Overall study findings and caveats: Within ankylosing spondylitis blood, a TCR beta motif made up of several highly homologous variants appeared to be characteristic. According to the report, clones linked to the disease were significantly enriched in matched synovial fluid samples taken from ankylosing spondylitis patients. Disease-linked clones bore a CD8+ phenotype, appearing relatively rarely in peripheral blood.

The specimen sequenced was blood, either unsorted or a sorted T cell fraction (not recorded which). The chain combines TRBV29-1 with TRBJ2-7; a weak D match, TRBD2 (6 bases). The sequence came from a male donor with ankylosing spondylitis. The CDR3 DNA reads as TGCAGCGGGCGACTAGAAGCACGAGCCGAGCAGTACTTC. Translated, it gives CSGRLEARAEQYF.